The clone carrying this T cell receptor beta chain was detected only a few times. Its antigen is as yet unknown. This record belongs to a study of blood T cells in healthy people across ages. Germline CDR1 DFQATT, CDR2 SNEGSKA (reference sequence). The ends lost 6 bases at V and 3 bases at J; junction bases unmatched: 7. The CDR3 contains 13 residues. It was with a sample-barcoded 5' primer and a J-beta primer mix that a second PCR of roughly 6 to 12 cycles was run. TCRdb reprocessed the 5' RACE reads with MiXCR, giving one entry per CDR3 protein. This sample has approximately 730,000 distinct CDR3 sequences, with approximately 43% found just once. Healthy Caucasian individuals from Russia aged about 6 to 100 were enrolled as donors. Each donor had approximately 10 milliliters of peripheral blood drawn. Study results and caveats: Among long-lived donors, naive CD4+ cells were more numerous and diversity higher than in aged donors. Observed TCR beta diversity showed a strong correlation with the percentage of naive T cells as measured by flow cytometry.

The TCR comes from a woman aged 55-69 years in good health. The sample consisted of blood. V usage is TRBV20-1 and J usage is TRBJ2-5; TRBD2 agrees at 7 bases. The CDR3 loop reads CSAQLGGEETQYF. The CDR3 DNA sequence: TGCAGTGCCCAATTGGGAGGGGAAGAGACCCAGTACTTC.